One and the same sample provided the 4 T cell receptor beta chains below, sequenced in a study of T cells in Graves' hyperthyroidism and ophthalmopathy. The CDR3 regions of TCR beta were amplified from RNA transcripts. A first-round RT-PCR of the TCR CDR3 used the HTBI primer set. One entry per CDR3 protein results from TCRdb running MiXCR on the multiplex PCR reads. Of fewer than 450,000 distinct CDR3 sequences in the sample, more than 12% were seen once. Sequences were obtained from blood. These TCRs come from a man in his fifties or sixties with Graves' ophthalmopathy.

At least ten counts were recorded for this clonotype. CDR3 loop: CATSRAGRATNQPQHF. DNA of the CDR3: TGTGCCACCAGCAGAGCGGGCAGGGCCACCAATCAGCCCCAGCATTTT. J is TRBJ1-5 and V is TRBV15, with D tentatively TRBD1 (5 bases). Germline V gives CDR1 LNHNV, CDR2 YYDKDF (reference sequence). This CDR3 has 16 amino acids. The germline V and J ends were trimmed by 1 base and 3 bases, with 13 bases remaining between them.

The genes are TRBV27 and TRBJ2-5; no reliable D call. Germline V CDR1 and CDR2: MNHEY, SMNVEV (reference sequence). Trimming shortened V by 3 bases and J by 1 base, and 9 bases separated the two germline ends. The CDR3 is 14 amino acids. This chain's CDR3 is CASSFQAFQETQYF. The CDR3 bases are TGTGCCAGCAGTTTTCAGGCGTTCCAAGAGACCCAGTACTTC.

In its sample, this clonotype was seen many times. This sequence joins TRBV5-6 and TRBJ1-2; D possibly corresponds to TRBD1 (6 bases). The CDR3 consists of 14 residues. Trimming removed 0 bases from V and 4 bases from J, with 10 bases in between. The germline gives CDR1 SGHDT, CDR2 YYEEEE. The CDR3 sequence is CASSLGGRVYGYTF. CDR3 DNA: TGTGCCAGCAGCTTGGGGGGGCGCGTCTATGGCTACACCTTC.

The rearrangement links TRBV29-1 to TRBJ2-2; a possible D gene is TRBD2 (6 bases). From germline, CDR1 is SQVTM and CDR2 ANQGSEA. There are 13 residues in the CDR3. Trimming removed 7 bases from V and 3 bases from J, with 12 bases in between. The CDR3 protein is CSADSGYTGELFF. DNA of the CDR3: TGCAGCGCAGATAGCGGATACACCGGGGAGCTGTTTTTT.